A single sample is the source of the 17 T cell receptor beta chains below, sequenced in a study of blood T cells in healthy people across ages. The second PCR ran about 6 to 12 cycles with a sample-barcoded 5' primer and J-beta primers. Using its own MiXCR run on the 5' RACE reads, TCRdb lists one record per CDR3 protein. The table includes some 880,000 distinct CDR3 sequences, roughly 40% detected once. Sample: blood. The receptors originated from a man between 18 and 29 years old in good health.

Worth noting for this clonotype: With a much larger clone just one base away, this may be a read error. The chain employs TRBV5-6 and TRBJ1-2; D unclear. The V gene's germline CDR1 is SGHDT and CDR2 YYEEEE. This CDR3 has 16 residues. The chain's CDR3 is CASNLSDFGSNYGYTF. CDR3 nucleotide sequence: TGTGCCAGCAACTTGTCGGATTTCGGCTCTAACTATGGCTACACCTTC.

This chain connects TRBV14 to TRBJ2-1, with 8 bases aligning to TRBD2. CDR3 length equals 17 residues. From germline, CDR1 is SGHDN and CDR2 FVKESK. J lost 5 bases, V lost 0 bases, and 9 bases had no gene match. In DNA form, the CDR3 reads TGTGCCAGCAGCCAAGACCAGCGGGGGATCTTAAACAATGAGCAGTTCTTC. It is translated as CASSQDQRGILNNEQFF.

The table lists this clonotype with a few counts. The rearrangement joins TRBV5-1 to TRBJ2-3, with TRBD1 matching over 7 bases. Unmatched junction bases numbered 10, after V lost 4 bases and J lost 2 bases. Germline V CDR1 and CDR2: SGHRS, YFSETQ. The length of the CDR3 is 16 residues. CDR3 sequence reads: CASSLQGRRSTDTQYF. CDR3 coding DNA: TGCGCCAGCAGCCTACAGGGGCGACGTTCCACAGATACGCAGTATTTT.

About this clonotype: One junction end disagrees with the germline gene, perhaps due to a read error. The CDR3 spells CVSSLRLAGEDTQYF. CDR3 DNA: TGTGTCAGCAGCTTAAGACTAGCGGGGGAAGATACGCAGTATTTT. This chain uses TRBV11-3 with TRBJ2-3, with TRBD2 matching over 12 bases. Per the germline V gene, CDR1 is SGHNT and CDR2 is YENEEA. The CDR3 sequence is 15 residues long.

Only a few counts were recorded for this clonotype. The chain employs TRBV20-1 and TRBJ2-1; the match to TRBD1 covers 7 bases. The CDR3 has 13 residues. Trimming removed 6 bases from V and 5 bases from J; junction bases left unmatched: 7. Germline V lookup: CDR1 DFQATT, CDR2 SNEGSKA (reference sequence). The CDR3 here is CSANSDRHNEQFF. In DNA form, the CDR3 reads TGCAGTGCCAACTCGGACAGGCACAATGAGCAGTTCTTC.

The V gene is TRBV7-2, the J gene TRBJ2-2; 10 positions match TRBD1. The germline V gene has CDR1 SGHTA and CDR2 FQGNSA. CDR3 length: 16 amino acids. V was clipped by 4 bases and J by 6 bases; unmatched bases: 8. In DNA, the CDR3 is TGTGCCAGCAGCTACGACAGGGGGCGTAAAGCCGGGGAGCTGTTTTTT. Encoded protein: CASSYDRGRKAGELFF.

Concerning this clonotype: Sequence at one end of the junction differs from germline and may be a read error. The CDR3 DNA follows: TGTGCCAGCAGCCTCATCACTAGCGGGGAGGGAGATATGCAGTATTTT. This translates into CASSLITSGEGDMQYF. The chain combines TRBV4-2 with TRBJ2-3; TRBD2 matches 10 bases. CDR1 and CDR2 (germline): LGHNA, YNFKEQ. CDR3 length equals 16 residues.

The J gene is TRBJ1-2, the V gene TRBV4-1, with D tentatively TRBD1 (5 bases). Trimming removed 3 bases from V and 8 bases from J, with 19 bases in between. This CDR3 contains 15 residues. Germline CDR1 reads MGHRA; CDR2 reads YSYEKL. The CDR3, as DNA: TGCGCCAGCAGCCAGGTGGAGCGGGGGGACGGCGGCTACACCTTC. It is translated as CASSQVERGDGGYTF.

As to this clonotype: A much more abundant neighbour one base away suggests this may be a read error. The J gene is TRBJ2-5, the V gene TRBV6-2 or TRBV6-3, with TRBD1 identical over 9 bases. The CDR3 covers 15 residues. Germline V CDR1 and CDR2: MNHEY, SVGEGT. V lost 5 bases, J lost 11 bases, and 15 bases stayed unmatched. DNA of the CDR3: TGTGCCAGCAGTGCCTCCGGGACAGGGTTTCGGGAGCAGTACTTC. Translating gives CASSASGTGFREQYF.

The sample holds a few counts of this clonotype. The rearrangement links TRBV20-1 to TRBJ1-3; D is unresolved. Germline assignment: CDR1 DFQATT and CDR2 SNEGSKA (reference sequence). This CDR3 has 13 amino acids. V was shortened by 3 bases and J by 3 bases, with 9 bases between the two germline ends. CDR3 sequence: CSAREAGGNTIYF. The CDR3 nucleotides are TGCAGTGCTAGGGAGGCGGGTGGAAACACCATATATTTT.

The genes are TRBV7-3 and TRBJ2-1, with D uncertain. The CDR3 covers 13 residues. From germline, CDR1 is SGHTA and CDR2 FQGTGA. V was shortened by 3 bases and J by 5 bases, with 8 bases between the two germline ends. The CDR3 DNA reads TGTGCCAGCAGCTTCTCACAGAACAATGAGCAGTTCTTC. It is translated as CASSFSQNNEQFF.

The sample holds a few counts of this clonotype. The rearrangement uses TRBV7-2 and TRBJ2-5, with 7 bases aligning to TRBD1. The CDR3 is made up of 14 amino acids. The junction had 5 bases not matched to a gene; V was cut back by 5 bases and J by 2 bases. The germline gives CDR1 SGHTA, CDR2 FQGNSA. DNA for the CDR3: TGTGCCAGCAGCACACAGGGGTTACAAGAGACCCAGTACTTC. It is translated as CASSTQGLQETQYF. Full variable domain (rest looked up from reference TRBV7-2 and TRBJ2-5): GAGVSQSPSNKVTEKGKDVELRCDPISGHTALYWYRQSLGQGLEFLIYFQGNSAPDKSGLPSDRFSAERTGGSVSTLTIQRTQQEDSAVYLCASSTQGLQETQYFGPGTRLLVL.

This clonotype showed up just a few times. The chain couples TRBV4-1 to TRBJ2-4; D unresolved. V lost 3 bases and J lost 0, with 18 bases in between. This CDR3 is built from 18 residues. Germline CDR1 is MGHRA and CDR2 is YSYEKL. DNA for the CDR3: TGCGCCAGCAGCCACTCCTTTGGGCGGCCCGCAGCCAAAAACATTCAGTACTTC. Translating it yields CASSHSFGRPAAKNIQYF.

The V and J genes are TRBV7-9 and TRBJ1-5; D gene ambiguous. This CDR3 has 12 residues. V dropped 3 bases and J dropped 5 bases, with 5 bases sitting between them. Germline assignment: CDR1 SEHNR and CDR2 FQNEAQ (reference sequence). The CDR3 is CASSFADQPQHF. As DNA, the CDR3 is TGTGCCAGCAGCTTTGCCGATCAGCCCCAGCATTTT.

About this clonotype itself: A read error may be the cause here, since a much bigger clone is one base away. The DNA for the CDR3 is TGTGCCATCAGTGAGTCGGGACTAGCCAAAACCATTCAGTACTTC. Amino acids: CAISESGLAKTIQYF. This chain joins TRBV10-3 and TRBJ2-4; 9 nucleotides match TRBD2. Germline V gene data show CDR1 as ENHRY and CDR2 as SYGVKD. The CDR3 totals 15 residues.

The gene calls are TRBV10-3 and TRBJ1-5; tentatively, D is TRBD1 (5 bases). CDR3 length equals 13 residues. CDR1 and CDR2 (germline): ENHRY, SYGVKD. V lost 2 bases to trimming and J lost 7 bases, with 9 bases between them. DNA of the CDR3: TGTGCCATCAGTGAGGATGGGGGGCAGCCCCAGCATTTT. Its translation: CAISEDGGQPQHF.

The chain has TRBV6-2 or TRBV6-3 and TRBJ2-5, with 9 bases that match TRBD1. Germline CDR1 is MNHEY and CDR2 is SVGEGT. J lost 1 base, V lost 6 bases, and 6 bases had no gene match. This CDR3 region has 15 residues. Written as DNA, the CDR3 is TGTGCCAGCAGCCGGGACAGGGTCGTCCAAGAGACCCAGTACTTC. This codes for CASSRDRVVQETQYF.